This T cell receptor (beta chain) was captured by sequencing in a study of shared clonotypes between healthy human individuals. The naive CD8 population came from CD45RO-negative cells selected for CCR7, without terminally differentiated effector memory CD45RA+ cells. The assay was immunoSEQ multiplex PCR, and TCRdb's table has in-frame clones only and misses some. The sample gives about 820,000 clones, 80% to 95% of which show up once; under 30% is in the top ten. The CDR3 is 12 residues long. Trimming cost V 8 bases and J 4 bases, with 9 bases left between them. CDR1 is SNHLY, CDR2 FYNNEI, per germline.

The chain joins TRBV2 to TRBJ2-1; no reliable D call. The sample was naive CD8+ T cells sorted from blood. The sequence came from a man between 25 and 39 years old in good health. The CDR3 nucleotides read TGTGCCAGCCAGCAGTCGTACAATGAGCAGTTCTTC. Residues: CASQQSYNEQFF.